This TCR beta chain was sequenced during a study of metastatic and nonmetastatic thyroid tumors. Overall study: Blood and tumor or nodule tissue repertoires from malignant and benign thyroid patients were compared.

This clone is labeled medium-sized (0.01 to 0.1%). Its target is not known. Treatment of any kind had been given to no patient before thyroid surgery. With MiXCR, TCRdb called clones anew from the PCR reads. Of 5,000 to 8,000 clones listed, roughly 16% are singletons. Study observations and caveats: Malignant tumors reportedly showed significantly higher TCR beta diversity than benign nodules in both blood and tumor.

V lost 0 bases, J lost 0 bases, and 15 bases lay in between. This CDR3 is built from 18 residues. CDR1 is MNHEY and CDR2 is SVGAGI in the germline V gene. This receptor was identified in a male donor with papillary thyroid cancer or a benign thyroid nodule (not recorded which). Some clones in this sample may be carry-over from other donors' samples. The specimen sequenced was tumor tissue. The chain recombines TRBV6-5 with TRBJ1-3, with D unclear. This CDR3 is CASSYSIRLSGSGNTIYF. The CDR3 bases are TGTGCCAGCAGTTACTCGATACGTTTATCAGGCTCTGGAAACACCATATATTTT.